A selection of T cell receptor beta chains follows, all from one sample in a study of blood T cell repertoires in COVID-19. Sequencing used immunoSEQ multiplex PCR; TCRdb keeps in-frame clones, though not all of them. The sample contains roughly 80,000 clones, around 80% of which appear only once. Input material: peripheral blood. All receptors come from a man in his 60s with active or convalescent COVID-19. The CDR3 runs from the conserved cysteine through the conserved F or W. The order of the fields is CDR3 length, D gene, J gene, clone size, V gene, CDR3 DNA, CDR3 protein. The D gene is left open where the match is weak. Size tells how often a clone was seen (once, few, many) or the class of an expanded clone, and some rows leave it out.

15 | NA | TRBJ2-3 | once | TRBV5-1 | TGCGCCAGCAGCTCCTTGGGGAGTGGCACAGATACGCAGTATTTT | CASSSLGSGTDTQYF
16 | TRBD1 | TRBJ2-5 | NA | TRBV2 | TGTGCCAGCAGCCCTAGGACAGGGGCAAGCCAAGAGACCCAGTACTTC | CASSPRTGASQETQYF
13 | NA | TRBJ2-5 | NA | TRBV18 | TGTGCCAGCTCACCACCGACGGGGGAGACCCAGTACTTC | CASSPPTGETQYF
15 | TRBD2 | TRBJ2-2 | NA | TRBV7-3 | TGTGCCAGCAGCTTACGGTCGGGGGGCACCGGGGAGCTGTTTTTT | CASSLRSGGTGELFF
15 | NA | TRBJ1-2 | few | TRBV27 | TGTGCCAGCCCTGACAGAGAGGAGACCAACTATGGCTACACCTTC | CASPDREETNYGYTF
14 | NA | TRBJ1-5 | NA | TRBV6-2/TRBV6-3 | TGTGCCAGCAGCCTAGACTCTCTCAATCAGCCCCAGCATTTT | CASSLDSLNQPQHF
17 | TRBD1 | TRBJ1-1 | NA | TRBV2 | TGTGCCAGCAGTGTAACAGGGGATTTCGGAGCGGACACTGAAGCTTTCTTT | CASSVTGDFGADTEAFF
15 | TRBD1 | TRBJ2-2 | NA | TRBV5-4 | TGTGCCAGCAGCGTAGGACAGGGGCCCACCGGGGAGCTGTTTTTT | CASSVGQGPTGELFF
15 | NA | TRBJ1-1 | few | TRBV3-1/TRBV3-2 | TGTGCCAGCAGCCTCAGACAGGAGCTGAACACTGAAGCTTTCTTT | CASSLRQELNTEAFF
17 | TRBD1 | TRBJ1-1 | NA | TRBV7-2 | TGTGCCAGCAGACCTACTAGCCCGGGACAGCCGAACACTGAAGCTTTCTTT | CASRPTSPGQPNTEAFF
14 | NA | TRBJ2-1 | NA | TRBV9 | TGTGCCAGCAGCGTAGAACCCAACTTCAATGAGCAGTTCTTC | CASSVEPNFNEQFF
12 | NA | TRBJ1-2 | NA | TRBV3-1/TRBV3-2 | TGTGCCAGCAGCCAAGGAGGGAACGGCTACACCTTC | CASSQGGNGYTF
16 | TRBD2 | TRBJ2-5 | NA | TRBV3-1/TRBV3-2 | TGTGCCAGCAGCCTGTCGCGACTAGCGGGTCTAGAGACCCAGTACTTC | CASSLSRLAGLETQYF
13 | NA | TRBJ1-4 | NA | TRBV24-1 | TGTGCCACCAGGGCGGGGGAGGGTGAAAAACTGTTTTTT | CATRAGEGEKLFF
17 | TRBD1 | TRBJ1-4 | NA | TRBV27 | TGTGCCAGCAGTTTACGGGGACAGGAGAATCGGGATGAAAAACTGTTTTTT | CASSLRGQENRDEKLFF
14 | TRBD1 | TRBJ1-5 | NA | TRBV30 | TGTGCCTGGAGTAACGGCAGGGGGTATCAGCCCCAGCATTTT | CAWSNGRGYQPQHF
13 | NA | TRBJ1-2 | NA | TRBV6-5 | TGTGCCAGCAGGTCGACAGCTAACTATGGCTACACCTTC | CASRSTANYGYTF
12 | TRBD1 | TRBJ2-7 | NA | TRBV18 | TGTGCCAGCTCACGCCAGGGGGAGGAGCAGTACTTC | CASSRQGEEQYF